What follows are 13 T cell receptor beta chains derived from one specimen sequenced in a study of early T cells in non-severe SARS-CoV-2 infection. TCRdb reprocessed the 5' RACE reads with MiXCR, giving one entry per CDR3 protein. The sample has tens of thousands of distinct CDR3 sequences, roughly 4.5% seen once. The sample was whole blood. These receptors were obtained from an adult who was a healthcare worker with PCR-confirmed SARS-CoV-2 infection or an uninfected control (not recorded which).

The CDR3 DNA sequence: TGCAGCGTGATCCGCCGGGACAGGGGAGATTACGAGCAGTACTTC. It is translated as CSVIRRDRGDYEQYF. The chain combines TRBV29-1 with TRBJ2-7; 10 bases agree with TRBD1. The CDR3 is made up of 15 amino acids. V lost 6 bases and J lost 4; bases outside the gene matches: 12. The germline V gene has CDR1 SQVTM and CDR2 ANQGSEA.

This clonotype has more than one count but fewer than ten. This sequence joins TRBV5-4 and TRBJ1-2, with D possibly being TRBD1 (5 bases). Germline CDR1 reads SGHNT; CDR2 reads YYREEE (reference sequence). V was pared by 0 bases and J by 7 bases, with 13 bases between. CDR3 length equals 14 residues. CDR3 nucleotide sequence: TGTGCCAGCAGCTTGGCCAGGGAAGTGTTTGGCTACACCTTC. It encodes CASSLAREVFGYTF.

This clonotype was observed at least ten times. The chain has TRBV20-1 and TRBJ2-1; 9 nucleotides match TRBD2. CDR3 size: 15 residues. Germline CDR1 DFQATT, CDR2 SNEGSKA (reference sequence). Trimming took 3 bases from V and 2 from J; bases not matched to a gene: 5. CDR3 sequence (DNA): TGCAGTGCTAGTATGGGCGGGGGGGCCTACAATGAGCAGTTCTTC. It specifies CSASMGGGAYNEQFF.

For the CDR3, the DNA is TGCGCCAGCAGTGCAGGGGTTATTCGGCATACGCAGTATTTT. Translated: CASSAGVIRHTQYF. V is TRBV10-1 and J is TRBJ2-3; D might be TRBD1 (6 bases). From germline, CDR1 is WNHNN and CDR2 SYGVQD (reference sequence). Trimming removed 4 bases from V and 7 bases from J, with 15 bases in between. The CDR3 has 14 amino acids.

By its share, this clonotype is medium-sized. The chain has TRBV29-1 and TRBJ2-2; 9 bases are a match to TRBD1. The germline V gene encodes CDR1 SQVTM and CDR2 ANQGSEA. The CDR3 is 14 amino acids. With V trimmed by 6 bases and J by 2 bases, 4 bases remained unmatched. DNA of the CDR3: TGCAGCGTCCAGGGACAGGGCAACACCGGGGAGCTGTTTTTT. Translation gives CSVQGQGNTGELFF.

The CDR3 nucleotides read TGTGCCACCAGCAGAGAGGGGGCAACTGAAGCTTTCTTT. Its protein is CATSREGATEAFF. The J gene is TRBJ1-1, the V gene TRBV15; D is possibly TRBD1 (6 bases). CDR1 is LNHNV and CDR2 is YYDKDF in the germline V gene (reference sequence). The CDR3 totals 13 residues. The V and J ends lost 0 bases and 5 bases respectively, with 7 bases between them.

This clonotype was detected ten times or more. The chain recombines TRBV19 with TRBJ2-7; 11 bases fit TRBD2. Germline-derived CDR1 and CDR2 are LNHDA and SQIVND (reference sequence). This CDR3 has 13 residues. Trimming cost V 10 bases and J 3 bases; bases outside gene matches: 5. This CDR3 reads CATRLAGFYEQYF. As DNA, the CDR3 is TGTGCCACCAGACTAGCGGGGTTCTACGAGCAGTACTTC.

This clonotype was counted between two and nine times. The chain has TRBV5-1 and TRBJ2-5; D gene unclear. Germline V gene lookup returns CDR1 SGHRS and CDR2 YFSETQ. The V gene lost 3 bases and the J gene lost 4 bases, with 13 bases spanning the gap. The CDR3 is 14 amino acids. The CDR3 DNA sequence: TGCGCCAGCAGCTCGAACCCTACCTTAGAGACCCAGTACTTC. Encoded protein: CASSSNPTLETQYF.

V usage is TRBV12-3 or TRBV12-4 and J usage is TRBJ1-2, with TRBD1 as a possible D gene (6 bases). This CDR3 has 12 amino acids. Trimming took 10 bases from V and 7 from J, leaving 16 bases between them. Written as DNA, the CDR3 is TGTGCCACCTCGCCAGGGGTTCGTGGCTACACCTTC. Its protein is CATSPGVRGYTF.

This clonotype was detected ten times or more. The chain recombines TRBV3-1 with TRBJ2-3; D gene ambiguous. V lost 4 bases and J 2 bases, leaving 4 bases between the germline ends. CDR3 length equals 12 residues. Per germline, CDR1 LGHDT and CDR2 YNNKEL (reference sequence). The CDR3 region has the DNA TGTGCCAGCAGCCGAAACACAGATACGCAGTATTTT. This gives the protein CASSRNTDTQYF.

This clonotype qualifies as medium-sized (0.01 to 0.1%). This chain uses TRBV14 with TRBJ1-1; D gene uncertain. Germline V CDR1 and CDR2: SGHDN, FVKESK. The V and J ends lost 4 bases and 5 bases respectively, with 8 bases between them. The CDR3 runs to 12 residues. Written as DNA, the CDR3 is TGTGCCAGCAGCCTAGGGAGGACTGAAGCTTTCTTT. Its translation is CASSLGRTEAFF.

Within the sample, this clonotype is medium-sized. The CDR3, as DNA: TGTGCTAGTGCCCAGACGTTTCAGGGCCAAGAGACCCAGTACTTC. This codes for CASAQTFQGQETQYF. The gene calls are TRBV12-5 and TRBJ2-5; a weak D match, TRBD1 (5 bases). Trimming took off 7 bases at V and 1 base at J, with 16 bases between the two ends. The CDR3 has 15 residues. From germline, CDR1 is LGHNT and CDR2 FRNRAP.

This clonotype showed up just a few times. It may be a read error: a sequence one base away is much more abundant. The CDR3 ends on some other residue instead of the conserved phenylalanine or tryptophan, so this is likely a read error. The rearrangement links TRBV7-8 to TRBJ1-2; D gene uncertain. Germline V gene lookup returns CDR1 SGHVS and CDR2 FQNEAQ. V lost 3 bases to trimming and J lost 4 bases, with 9 bases between them. The CDR3 has 13 amino acids. CDR3 in DNA: TGTGCCAGCAGCTTGCGGGCCTCCTATGGCTACACCTCC. This codes for CASSLRASYGYTS.